Described below is a single T cell receptor (beta chain) sequence and its context. The data originate from a study of OX40 agonist ivuxolimab in advanced cancers. Study-level background: Enrollees could have had prior anti-PD-1, anti-PD-L1 or anti-CTLA-4 therapy, which more than 30% had received.

Sequencing used immunoSEQ multiplex PCR; TCRdb keeps in-frame clones, though not all of them. The sample shows roughly 64,000 clones, approximately 82% of them seen only once. The origin of this receptor is an adult with an advanced solid tumor such as melanoma, head and neck, liver or kidney cancer. The starting material was CD4+ or CD8+ T cells sorted from blood, obtained in a trial of the OX40 agonist ivuxolimab.

The CDR3 DNA follows: TGCGCCAGCAGCCAAACCATCTCCGGGACTCTTTCCTACGAGCAGTACTTC. Its translation is CASSQTISGTLSYEQYF. V and J are TRBV4-1 and TRBJ2-7; D perhaps matches TRBD2 (6 bases). CDR1 and CDR2 (germline): MGHRA, YSYEKL. With 2 bases removed from V and 1 base from J, the gap between germline ends came to 18 bases. The CDR3 has 17 amino acids.